This T cell receptor beta chain appears in the sequencing data of a study of CD8 T cells in Susac syndrome. The CDR3 sequence is 11 residues long. Trimming took 3 bases from V and 8 from J, leaving 7 bases between them. Reverse transcription of roughly 0.45 to 1 ug RNA was carried out with random hexamers. An immunoSEQ multiplex PCR generated amplified TCR beta CDR3 products spanning 54 Vbeta and 13 Jbeta. TCRdb recomputed calls from the immunoSEQ multiplex PCR reads with MiXCR, one row per CDR3 protein. The repertoire holds about 200,000 distinct CDR3 sequences, 95% seen once, with about 0.1% in the top ten. Comments on this clonotype: As yet, its antigen is unknown.

General study points: As acknowledged by the study, its TCR sequencing and HLA analysis included a relatively small number of individuals.

While serving as controls, healthy donors were matched for age and sex. The chain recombines TRBV12-3 or TRBV12-4 with TRBJ1-1; D remains ambiguous. Sequences were obtained from CD4+ T cells from PBMCs. This TCR came from a human donor in good health. CDR3 DNA: TGTGCCAGCAGTTTTGGGGAAGAAGCTTTCTTT. Amino acids: CASSFGEEAFF.